This TCR beta chain was obtained from a study of cytomegalovirus exposure and HLA in healthy donors. Study context: The 120 or so validation repertoires used a platform that matched the one used for the 600 to 750 first-cohort repertoires, as a later analysis reported.

Assay used: immunoSEQ multiplex PCR; TCRdb lists only in-frame clones, some missing. The table lists approximately 260,000 clones, approximately 83% of them singletons. The V gene's germline CDR1 is SGHDT and CDR2 YYEEEE. The CDR3 has 13 amino acids. With 0 bases removed from V and 8 bases from J, the gap between germline ends came to 11 bases. This clone has only one observation. This chain connects TRBV5-6 to TRBJ1-2; D gene uncertain. What was sequenced was PBMCs. The receptor comes from a woman in her 30s in good health and CMV-seropositive. In DNA, the CDR3 is TGTGCCAGCAGCTTGGCATATCGGGAGGGCTACACCTTC. The encoded protein is CASSLAYREGYTF.